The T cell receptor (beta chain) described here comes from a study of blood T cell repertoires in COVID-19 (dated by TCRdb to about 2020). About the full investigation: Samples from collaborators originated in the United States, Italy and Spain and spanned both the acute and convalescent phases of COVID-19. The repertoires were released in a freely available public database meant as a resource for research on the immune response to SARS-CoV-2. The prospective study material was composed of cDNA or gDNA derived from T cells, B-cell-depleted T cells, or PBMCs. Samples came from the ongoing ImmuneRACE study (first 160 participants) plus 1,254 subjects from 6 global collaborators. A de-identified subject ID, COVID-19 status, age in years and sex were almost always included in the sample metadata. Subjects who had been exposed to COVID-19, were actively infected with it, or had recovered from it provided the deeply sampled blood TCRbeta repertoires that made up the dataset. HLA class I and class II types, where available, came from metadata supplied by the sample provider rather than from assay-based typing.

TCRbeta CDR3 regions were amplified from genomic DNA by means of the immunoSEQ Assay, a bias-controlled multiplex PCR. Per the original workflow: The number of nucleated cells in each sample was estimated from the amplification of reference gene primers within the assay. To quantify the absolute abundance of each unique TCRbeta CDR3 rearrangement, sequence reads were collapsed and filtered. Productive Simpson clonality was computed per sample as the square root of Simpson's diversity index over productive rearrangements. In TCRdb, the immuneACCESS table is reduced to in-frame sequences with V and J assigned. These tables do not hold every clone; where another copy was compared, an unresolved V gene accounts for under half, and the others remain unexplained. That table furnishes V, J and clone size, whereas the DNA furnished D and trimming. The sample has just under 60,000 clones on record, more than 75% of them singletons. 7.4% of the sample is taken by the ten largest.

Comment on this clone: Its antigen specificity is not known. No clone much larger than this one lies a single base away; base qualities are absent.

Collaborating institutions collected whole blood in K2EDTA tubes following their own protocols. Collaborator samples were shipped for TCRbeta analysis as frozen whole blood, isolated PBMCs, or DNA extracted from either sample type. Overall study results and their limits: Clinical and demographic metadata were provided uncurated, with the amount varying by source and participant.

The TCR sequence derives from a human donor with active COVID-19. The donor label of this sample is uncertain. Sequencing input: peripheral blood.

This receptor carries the CDR3 CASSRSSGGATDTQYF. DNA sequence: TGTGCCAGCAGTCGATCTAGCGGGGGGGCTACAGATACGCAGTATTTT. The rearranged segments are TRBV27 and TRBJ2-3; 12 junctional bases match TRBD2. Sequences MNHEY (CDR1) and SMNVEV (CDR2) are obtained from the germline V gene (reference sequence). The junction shows trimming of 5 bases on V and 3 bases on J, and the gene matches do not reach 6 bases of it. The CDR3 spans 16 residues, from the cysteine through the phenylalanine. The read is trimmed to its CDR3 DNA, 48 bases read in frame from base 1.